This T cell receptor beta chain originates from a study of cytomegalovirus exposure and HLA in healthy donors. Study background: The roughly 110 validation repertoires used the same platform as the 500 to 700 first-cohort repertoires, a later analysis reported.

Measured with immunoSEQ multiplex PCR; TCRdb has only the in-frame clones, and not every one. This sample carries about 190,000 clones, roughly 88% of them seen once, and the ten largest clones take over 1.1%. CDR1 MGHRA and CDR2 YSYEKL come from the germline V gene. The CDR3 spans 17 residues. The ends were cut back, 4 bases at V and 5 bases at J, with 21 bases in the middle. With respect to this clone: The antigen is unknown.

Study-level results: That first-cohort TCR clusters tended to co-occur in the 90 to 150 validation repertoires was found in a later analysis. In vitro experiments confirmed that a few CMV-associated chains were specific for CMV antigens. Altogether, some 170 TCR beta chains were recorded as cytomegalovirus-associated.

The V gene is TRBV4-1, the J gene TRBJ2-1; D might be TRBD1 (5 bases). This TCR was sampled from a woman between 18 and 29 years old in good health and CMV-seronegative. The sample taken for sequencing was PBMCs. CDR3 region: CASSPKGYDLTNNEQFF. Here the CDR3 DNA reads TGCGCCAGCAGCCCTAAGGGGTATGATCTAACCAACAATGAGCAGTTCTTC.